Each of the 12 T cell receptor beta chains below was sequenced from the same sample in a study of blood T cells in healthy people across ages. A second PCR, run for about 7 to 12 cycles, used a sample-barcoded 5' primer plus a J-beta primer mix. TCRdb itself ran the 5' RACE reads through MiXCR, one entry per CDR3 protein. The sample holds 1.8 million or so distinct CDR3 sequences, 30% to 40% seen once. The specimen sequenced was blood. Receptors originate from a human donor in good health.

The chain has TRBV20-1 and TRBJ1-1; no definite D call. The V gene's germline CDR1 is DFQATT and CDR2 SNEGSKA (reference sequence). The CDR3 consists of 13 residues. V shed 3 bases and J shed 1 base, with 9 bases lying between them. The CDR3 DNA reads TGCAGTGCTAGTACAGCCTCGAACACTGAAGCTTTCTTT. It is translated as CSASTASNTEAFF.

The V and J genes are TRBV9 and TRBJ2-3; tentatively, D is TRBD2 (6 bases). V was cut by 7 bases and J by 2 bases, with 14 bases left in between. The CDR3 spans 14 residues. Germline values: CDR1 SGDLS, CDR2 YYNGEE. CDR3 loop: CASAPSGDTDTQYF. As DNA, the CDR3 is TGTGCCAGCGCTCCCTCGGGGGACACAGATACGCAGTATTTT.

The chain links TRBV12-3 or TRBV12-4 to TRBJ2-1; 9 positions match TRBD1. Trimming at V came to 4 bases and at J to 7 bases, leaving 11 bases not matched to a gene. This CDR3 comprises 16 residues. CDR3 bases: TGTGCCAGCAGTTCCCCCGGGACAGGGAAGAAGAATGAGCAGTTCTTC. Its protein is CASSSPGTGKKNEQFF.

CDR3 amino acids: CSAKLRGQAYEQYF. DNA of the CDR3: TGCAGTGCCAAACTCAGGGGACAGGCCTACGAGCAGTACTTC. The chain couples TRBV20-1 to TRBJ2-7; 8 nucleotides align to TRBD1. This CDR3 has 14 residues. CDR1 is DFQATT and CDR2 is SNEGSKA in the germline V gene (reference sequence). Losses at the gene ends were 6 bases for V and 2 bases for J; bases not matched to a gene: 9.

The rearrangement joins TRBV5-5 to TRBJ2-7; TRBD1 might be the D (6 bases). Looked up from germline, CDR1 is SGHKS and CDR2 is YYEKEE (reference sequence). The CDR3 covers 16 residues. V was clipped by 2 bases and J by 6 bases, with 21 bases between them. DNA for the CDR3: TGTGCCAGCAGCTTAGTCCAGGGGCCCCTTCAATCCGAGCAGTACTTC. The encoded protein is CASSLVQGPLQSEQYF. Looking up the rest from reference TRBV5-5 and TRBJ2-7 gives the full variable domain: DAGVTQSPTHLIKTRGQQVTLRCSPISGHKSVSWYQQVLGQGPQFIFQYYEKEERGRGNFPDRFSARQFPNYSSELNVNALLLGDSALYLCASSLVQGPLQSEQYFGPGTRLTVT.

This clonotype came up a few times. The CDR3 sequence is CASSLGIRASTDTQYF. CDR3 nucleotides: TGTGCCAGCAGTTTGGGGATCAGGGCCAGCACAGATACGCAGTATTTT. The chain joins TRBV27 to TRBJ2-3; possibly TRBD1 for D (5 bases). Trimming left V 3 bases short and J 0 bases short, with 13 bases between. CDR1 and CDR2 (germline): MNHEY, SMNVEV (reference sequence). This CDR3 is built from 16 residues.

In this sample, this clonotype turned up a few times. This chain connects TRBV6-6 to TRBJ1-2, with 8 positions matching TRBD1. Per germline, CDR1 MNHNY and CDR2 SVGAGI (reference sequence). The V segment lost 5 bases and the J segment 9 bases; nucleotides outside the gene matches: 14. This CDR3 is built from 15 residues. This CDR3 reads CASSLPTGALESYTF. CDR3 coding DNA: TGTGCCAGCAGTCTCCCGACAGGGGCCTTAGAGAGCTACACCTTC.

V and J are TRBV10-3 and TRBJ2-5; 8 bases agree with TRBD1. There are 15 residues in the CDR3. The germline CDR1 and CDR2 sequences are ENHRY and SYGVKD. Trimming at V came to 5 bases and at J to 2 bases, leaving 7 bases not matched to a gene. As DNA, the CDR3 is TGTGCCATCAGTATACAGGGGGGACCACAAGAGACCCAGTACTTC. Encoded protein: CAISIQGGPQETQYF.

This chain links TRBV10-3 with TRBJ2-1; 9 positions match TRBD2. The trim removed 5 bases at V and 7 bases at J, leaving 9 bases unmatched. CDR3 length: 15 amino acids. CDR1 and CDR2 (germline): ENHRY, SYGVKD. The CDR3 reads CAISFHSGGGNEQFF. CDR3 nucleotides: TGTGCCATCAGTTTCCATAGCGGGGGCGGGAATGAGCAGTTCTTC.

The chain carries TRBV10-3 and TRBJ1-2; 10 bases fit TRBD1. Germline V CDR1 and CDR2: ENHRY, SYGVKD. This CDR3 contains 15 residues. V shed 6 bases, J shed 2 bases, and the junction held 6 bases outside the gene matches. CDR3 nucleotides: TGTGCCATCAGCCGAGGACAGGGGGAAAACTATGGCTACACCTTC. Protein sequence: CAISRGQGENYGYTF.

A note on this clonotype: This may stem from a read error, because a much larger clone lies one nucleotide away. The chain is built from TRBV12-3 or TRBV12-4 and TRBJ1-2; maybe TRBD1 (6 bases). The CDR3 covers 14 residues. This chain's CDR3 is CTSSPRAGGHGYTF. Written as DNA, the CDR3 is TGTACCAGCAGTCCGCGGGCTGGGGGGCATGGCTACACCTTC.

The V gene is TRBV20-1, the J gene TRBJ1-1; D is uncertain. Trimming shortened V by 6 bases and J by 3 bases, and 8 bases separated the two germline ends. Germline CDR1 reads DFQATT; CDR2 reads SNEGSKA (reference sequence). The CDR3 length is 11 residues. The chain's CDR3 is CSAKSDTEAFF. CDR3 DNA sequence: TGCAGTGCGAAGTCGGACACTGAAGCTTTCTTT.